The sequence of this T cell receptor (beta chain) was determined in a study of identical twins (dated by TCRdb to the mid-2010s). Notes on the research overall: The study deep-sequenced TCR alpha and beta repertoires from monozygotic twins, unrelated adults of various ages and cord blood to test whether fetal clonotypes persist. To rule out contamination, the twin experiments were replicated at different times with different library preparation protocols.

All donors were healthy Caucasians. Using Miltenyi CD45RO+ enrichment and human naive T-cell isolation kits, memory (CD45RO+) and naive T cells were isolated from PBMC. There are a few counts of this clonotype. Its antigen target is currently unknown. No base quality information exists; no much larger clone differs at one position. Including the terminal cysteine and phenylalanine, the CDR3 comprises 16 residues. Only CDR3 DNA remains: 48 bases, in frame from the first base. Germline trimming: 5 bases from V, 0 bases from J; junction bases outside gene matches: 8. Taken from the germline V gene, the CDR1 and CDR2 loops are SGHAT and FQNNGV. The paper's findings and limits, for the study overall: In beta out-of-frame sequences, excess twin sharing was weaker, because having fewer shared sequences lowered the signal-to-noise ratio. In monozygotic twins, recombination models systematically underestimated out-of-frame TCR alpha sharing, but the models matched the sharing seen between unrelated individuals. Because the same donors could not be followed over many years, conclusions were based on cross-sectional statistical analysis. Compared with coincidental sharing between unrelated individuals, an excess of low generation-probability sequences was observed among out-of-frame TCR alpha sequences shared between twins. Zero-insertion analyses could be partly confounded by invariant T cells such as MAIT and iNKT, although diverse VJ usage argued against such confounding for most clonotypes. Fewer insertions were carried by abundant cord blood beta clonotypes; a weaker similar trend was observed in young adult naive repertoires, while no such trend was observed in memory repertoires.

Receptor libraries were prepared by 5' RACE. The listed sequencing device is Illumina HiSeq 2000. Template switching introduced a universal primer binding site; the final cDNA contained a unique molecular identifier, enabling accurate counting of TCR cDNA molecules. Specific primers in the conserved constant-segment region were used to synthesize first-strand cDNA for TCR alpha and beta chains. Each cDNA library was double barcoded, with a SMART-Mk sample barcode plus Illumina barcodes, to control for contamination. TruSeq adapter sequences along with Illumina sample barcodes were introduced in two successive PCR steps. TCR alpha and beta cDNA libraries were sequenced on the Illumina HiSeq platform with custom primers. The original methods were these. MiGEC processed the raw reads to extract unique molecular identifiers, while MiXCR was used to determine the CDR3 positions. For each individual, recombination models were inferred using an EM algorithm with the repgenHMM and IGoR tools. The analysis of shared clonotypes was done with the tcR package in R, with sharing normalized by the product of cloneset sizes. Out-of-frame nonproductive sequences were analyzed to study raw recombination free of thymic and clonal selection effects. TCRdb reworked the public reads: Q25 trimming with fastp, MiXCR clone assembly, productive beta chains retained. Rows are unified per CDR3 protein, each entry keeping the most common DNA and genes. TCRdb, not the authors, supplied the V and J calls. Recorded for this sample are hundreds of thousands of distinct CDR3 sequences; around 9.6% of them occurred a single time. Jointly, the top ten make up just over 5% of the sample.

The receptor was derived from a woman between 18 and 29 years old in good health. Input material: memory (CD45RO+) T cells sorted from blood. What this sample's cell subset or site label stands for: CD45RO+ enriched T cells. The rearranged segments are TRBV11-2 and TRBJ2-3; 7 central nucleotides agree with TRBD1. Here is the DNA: TGTGCCAGCAGCGCCGCCGGGGACAGCAGCACAGATACGCAGTATTTT. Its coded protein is CASSAAGDSSTDTQYF.